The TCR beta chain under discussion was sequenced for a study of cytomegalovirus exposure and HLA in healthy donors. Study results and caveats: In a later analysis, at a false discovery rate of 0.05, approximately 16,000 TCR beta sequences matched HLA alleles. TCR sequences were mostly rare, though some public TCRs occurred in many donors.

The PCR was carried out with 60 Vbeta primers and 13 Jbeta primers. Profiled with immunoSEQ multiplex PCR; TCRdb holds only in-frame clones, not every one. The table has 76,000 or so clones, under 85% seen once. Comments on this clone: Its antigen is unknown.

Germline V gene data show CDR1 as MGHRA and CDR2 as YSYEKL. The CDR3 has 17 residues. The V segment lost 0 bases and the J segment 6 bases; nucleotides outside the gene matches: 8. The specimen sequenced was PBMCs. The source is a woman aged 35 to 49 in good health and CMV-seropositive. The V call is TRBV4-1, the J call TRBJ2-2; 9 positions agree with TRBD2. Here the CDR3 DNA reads TGCGCCAGCAGCCAAGATAGGGGCGGGGGGGTCCCCGGGGAGCTGTTTTTT. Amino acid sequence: CASSQDRGGGVPGELFF.